These T cell receptor beta chains were read from a single sample in a study of blood T cells in healthy people across ages. From the 5' RACE reads, TCRdb called clonotypes with MiXCR, one entry per CDR3 protein. Among 450,000 to 600,000 distinct CDR3 sequences, 25% to 35% were seen once, and the ten largest hold about 3.3%. This sample also appeared in a second study, on T cells of mothers and their children.

The sequencing input was blood. Receptors originate from a boy younger than 10 in good health. CDR3s include the opening cysteine and the closing phenylalanine or tryptophan. Each record gives: CDR3 protein, CDR3 DNA, D gene, clone size, V gene, J gene. The D gene is left open where the match is weak. Expanded clones get a size class; other rows say once, few or many, or leave the size out.

CDR3: CASSPRVGGAYNEQFF; DNA: TGTGCCAGCAGCCCCAGGGTGGGGGGGGCCTACAATGAGCAGTTCTTC; D: TRBD2; size: few; V: TRBV11-3; J: TRBJ2-1
CDR3: CASSYLAGGYYEQYF; DNA: TGCGCCAGCAGCTACTTAGCGGGAGGATACTACGAGCAGTACTTC; D: TRBD2; size: -; V: TRBV5-1; J: TRBJ2-7
CDR3: CASSLAGGQNGELFF; DNA: TGTGCCAGCAGCTTAGCGGGGGGGCAAAACGGGGAGCTGTTTTTT; D: -; size: -; V: TRBV7-8; J: TRBJ2-2
CDR3: CASEQGSLTDTQYF; DNA: TGTGCCAGCGAACAGGGGTCTTTGACAGATACGCAGTATTTT; D: TRBD1; size: -; V: TRBV2; J: TRBJ2-3
CDR3: CASSGKRGGAQFF; DNA: TGTGCCAGCAGCGGAAAGCGAGGGGGTGCGCAGTTCTTC; D: -; size: -; V: TRBV12-3/TRBV12-4; J: TRBJ2-1
CDR3: CASSQGGSGYTF; DNA: TGTGCCAGCAGCCAAGGAGGGTCGGGCTACACCTTC; D: -; size: few; V: TRBV3-1; J: TRBJ1-2
CDR3: CASRGDNSYNEQFF; DNA: TGTGCCAGCAGGGGGGACAACTCCTACAATGAGCAGTTCTTC; D: -; size: -; V: TRBV6-5; J: TRBJ2-1
CDR3: CASSLLTTLISDTQYF; DNA: TGCGCCAGCAGCTTGTTGACCACCCTGATTTCAGATACGCAGTATTTT; D: -; size: -; V: TRBV5-1; J: TRBJ2-3
CDR3: CASSDSQGHQPQHF; DNA: TGTGCCAGCAGTGACTCGCAGGGGCATCAGCCCCAGCATTTT; D: -; size: -; V: TRBV2; J: TRBJ1-5
CDR3: CSVERVGQVVNNEQFF; DNA: TGCAGCGTTGAACGAGTGGGACAGGTTGTAAACAATGAGCAGTTCTTC; D: TRBD1; size: few; V: TRBV29-1; J: TRBJ2-1
CDR3: CASSQDLGTADTQYF; DNA: TGTGCCAGCAGCCAAGATTTGGGTACCGCAGATACGCAGTATTTT; D: -; size: -; V: TRBV3-1; J: TRBJ2-3
CDR3: CASSLLAGGVKNEQFF; DNA: TGTGCCAGCAGCTTACTAGCGGGAGGGGTGAAGAATGAGCAGTTCTTC; D: TRBD2; size: -; V: TRBV6-2/TRBV6-3; J: TRBJ2-1
CDR3: CSARDRGRAHQPQHF; DNA: TGCAGTGCTAGAGATCGGGGACGGGCCCATCAGCCCCAGCATTTT; D: -; size: few; V: TRBV20-1; J: TRBJ1-5
CDR3: CSVEDARLAGGQETQYF; DNA: TGCAGCGTTGAAGACGCCCGACTAGCGGGAGGCCAAGAGACCCAGTACTTC; D: TRBD2; size: -; V: TRBV29-1; J: TRBJ2-5
CDR3: CSVEDLGATDTQYF; DNA: TGCAGCGTTGAAGATCTGGGGGCAACAGATACGCAGTATTTT; D: -; size: -; V: TRBV29-1; J: TRBJ2-3
CDR3: CSASDGQGREKLFF; DNA: TGCAGTGCGAGTGACGGACAGGGTCGCGAAAAACTGTTTTTT; D: TRBD1; size: -; V: TRBV20-1; J: TRBJ1-4
CDR3: CASSLSGLPRGEQFF; DNA: TGTGCCAGCAGCCTATCGGGACTGCCCCGGGGGGAGCAGTTCTTC; D: -; size: -; V: TRBV7-9; J: TRBJ2-1
CDR3: CASSVADGRSGNTIYF; DNA: TGTGCCAGCAGCGTAGCAGACGGTCGCTCTGGAAACACCATATATTTT; D: -; size: -; V: TRBV9; J: TRBJ1-3
CDR3: CASSYSTQVNTEAFF; DNA: TGTGCCAGCAGTTACTCGACCCAGGTGAACACTGAAGCTTTCTTT; D: -; size: -; V: TRBV6-2/TRBV6-3; J: TRBJ1-1
CDR3: CASSSLGLAGISGANVLTF; DNA: TGTGCCAGCAGTTCTCTAGGACTAGCGGGGATCTCTGGGGCCAACGTCCTGACTTTC; D: TRBD2; size: few; V: TRBV27; J: TRBJ2-6
CDR3: CASSPVPNYGYTF; DNA: TGTGCCAGCAGCCCCGTACCTAACTATGGCTACACCTTC; D: -; size: -; V: TRBV14; J: TRBJ1-2
CDR3: CASRMKWGGRGNEQFF; DNA: TGTGCCAGCAGGATGAAGTGGGGGGGCCGGGGCAATGAGCAGTTCTTC; D: -; size: few; V: TRBV2; J: TRBJ2-1
CDR3: CARGLGTVNFTEAFF; DNA: TGTGCCAGAGGGTTGGGGACAGTTAATTTCACTGAAGCTTTCTTT; D: TRBD1; size: few; V: TRBV2; J: TRBJ1-1
CDR3: CASSNGRTLRGETQYF; DNA: TGTGCCAGCAGCAACGGACGGACCTTACGGGGGGAGACCCAGTACTTC; D: -; size: -; V: TRBV7-2; J: TRBJ2-5